Shown below are 27 T cell receptor beta chains from a single sample sequenced in a study of T cell clonality in common variable immunodeficiency. The repertoire was sequenced with immunoSEQ multiplex PCR; TCRdb's copy has only in-frame clones and lacks some. The repertoire consists of about 30,000 clones, none detected only once. Sequencing used peripheral blood mononuclear cells. The receptors derive from a person aged 18 to 70 in good health.

This clone was seen a handful of times. Coverage ceases 3 residues before the CDR3 finishes, and the germline J gene fills in the end. The chain carries TRBV7-9 and TRBJ2-3; D is ambiguous. Germline assignment: CDR1 SEHNR and CDR2 FQNEAQ (reference sequence). The CDR3 runs to 13 residues. CDR3 bases read: TGTGCCAGCAGCTTAGAAGGCCAAGAGACG. Encoded protein: CASSLEGQET. The full CDR3 is CASSLEGQETQYF.

This clone was recorded at least ten times. The sequenced fragment ends 3 residues before the CDR3 boundary, so the rest is inferred from the germline J gene. The chain employs TRBV5-1 and TRBJ2-5; 7 bases agree with TRBD1. V lost 4 bases, J lost 2 bases, and 5 bases stayed unmatched. This CDR3 region has 14 residues. CDR1 and CDR2 (germline): SGHRS, YFSETQ. The sequenced CDR3 bases are TGCGCCAGCAGCCATGGGACAGTACAAGAGACC. As protein: CASSHGTVQET. From start to end, the CDR3 is CASSHGTVQETQYF.

This clone was seen repeatedly, ten times or more. The chain's CDR3 is CATSRGGAYEQYF. The DNA read from the CDR3 is TGTGCCACCTCGAGAGGGGGTGCCTACGAG. The V and J genes are TRBV19 and TRBJ2-7; D possibly corresponds to TRBD1 (6 bases). The read gets to within 3 residues of the CDR3 end, and the germline J gene fills in the rest. Trimming removed 10 bases at V and 2 bases at J, with 15 bases between. CDR1 is LNHDA, CDR2 SQIVND, per germline (reference sequence). This CDR3 comprises 13 residues.

The sample holds a few counts of this clone. The read falls 3 residues short of the CDR3 end, and the missing part is taken from the germline J gene. This chain joins TRBV7-9 and TRBJ1-2; 9 nucleotides line up with TRBD1. The CDR3 is 13 residues long. CDR1 and CDR2 from the germline V gene are SEHNR and FQNEAQ (reference sequence). Losses at the gene ends were 5 bases for V and 6 bases for J; bases not matched to a gene: 4. This CDR3 reads CASSATGGDGYTF. The DNA read from the CDR3 is TGTGCCAGCAGCGCGACAGGGGGGGATGGC.

This clone was seen ten or more times. The read ends 3 residues shy of where the CDR3 ends; the end is completed using the germline J gene. The chain links TRBV18 to TRBJ1-1; maybe TRBD1 (5 bases). CDR1 is KGHSH and CDR2 is LQKENI in the germline V gene. The CDR3 runs 17 residues. V was cut by 0 bases and J by 1 base, with 15 bases left in between. The CDR3 bases that were read are TGTGCCAGCTCACCACCGGGCAGGGAGAGCCGGAACACTGAA. Translated: CASSPPGRESRNTE. The entire CDR3 sequence reads CASSPPGRESRNTEAFF.

Ten or more counts support this clone. The CDR3 is cut off 3 residues early in the read; its end comes from the germline J gene. The rearrangement joins TRBV30 to TRBJ2-1; 8 bases agree with TRBD1. The J segment lost 8 bases and the V segment lost 3 bases, leaving 9 bases of the junction unmatched. This CDR3 comprises 14 residues. Germline assignment: CDR1 GTSNPN and CDR2 SVGIG (reference sequence). CDR3 DNA, as far as it was read: TGTGCCTGGAGAGGGAGACAGGGGTGGGATGAG. Amino acids: CAWRGRQGWDE. The complete CDR3 sequence is CAWRGRQGWDEQFF. The full variable domain, in which reference TRBV30 and TRBJ2-1 provide the parts outside the CDR3, is SQTIHQWPATLVQPVGSPLSLECTVEGTSNPNLYWYRQAAGRGLQLLFYSVGIGQISSEVPQNLSASRPQDRQFILSSKKLLLSDSGFYLCAWRGRQGWDEQFFGPGTRLTVL.

At least ten counts were recorded for this clone. From the germline J gene comes the end of the CDR3, since the read stops 3 residues before it. The rearrangement joins TRBV29-1 to TRBJ1-2; the match to TRBD1 covers 7 bases. CDR1 and CDR2 (germline): SQVTM, ANQGSEA. This CDR3 is built from 11 residues. V dropped 7 bases and J dropped 4; count of bases not matched to a gene: 3. CDR3 amino acids: CSDSGGYGYTF. The part of the CDR3 DNA that was read is TGCAGCGACTCAGGGGGCTATGGC.

This clone was recorded many times. The missing CDR3 end, 3 residues past where the read stops, is filled in from the germline J gene. The genes are TRBV19 and TRBJ2-7; perhaps TRBD1 as D (6 bases). Deletions cut 3 bases from V and 4 bases from J, with 10 bases between. The germline V gene encodes CDR1 LNHDA and CDR2 SQIVND (reference sequence). The CDR3 has 13 amino acids. The CDR3 protein is CASSIDRRYEQYF. CDR3 bases read: TGTGCCAGTAGTATTGACAGGCGGTACGAG.

The sample holds many counts of this clone. The CDR3 end falls 3 residues outside the read, so it is completed with the germline J gene. The chain links TRBV18 to TRBJ2-2, with D possibly TRBD1 on 5 matching bases. The germline CDR1 and CDR2 sequences are KGHSH and LQKENI. This CDR3 is built from 16 residues. Trimming removed 3 bases from V and 3 bases from J, with 14 bases in between. This CDR3 is CASSPSGSFYTGELFF. The covered CDR3 bases are TGTGCCAGCTCACCCTCAGGGTCTTTCTACACCGGGGAG. The whole variable domain, remainder taken from reference TRBV18 and TRBJ2-2, is NAGVMQNPRHLVRRRGQEARLRCSPMKGHSHVYWYRQLPEEGLKFMVYLQKENIIDESGMPKERFSAEFPKEGPSILRIQQVVRGDSAAYFCASSPSGSFYTGELFFGEGSRLTVL.

This clone was observed at least ten times. The read falls 3 residues short of the CDR3 end, and the missing part is taken from the germline J gene. The chain links TRBV19 to TRBJ2-4, with unresolved D. The CDR3 spans 14 residues. Looked up from germline, CDR1 is LNHDA and CDR2 is SQIVND (reference sequence). The CDR3 is CASSVTLSNQPQYF. The CDR3 bases that were read are TGTGCCAGTAGTGTCACACTTAGCAATCAGCCT.

The CDR3 protein is CASSIWTGDNSPLFF. The part of the CDR3 DNA that was read is TGCGCCAGCAGCATATGGACAGGGGATAATTCACCA. The gene calls are TRBV5-1 and TRBJ1-4, with 9 bases lining up with TRBD1. The read is 3 residues too short to cover the CDR3 end, so that end is filled in from the germline J gene. The CDR3 covers 15 residues. Germline lookup yields CDR1 SGHRS and CDR2 YFSETQ.

This clone was found many times. The sequence runs out 3 residues before the end of the CDR3; the remainder is reconstructed from the germline J gene. V gene TRBV29-1 combines with J gene TRBJ1-4, with TRBD1 matching 7 bases. This CDR3 has 15 amino acids. The germline CDR1 and CDR2 sequences are SQVTM and ANQGSEA. V lost 0 bases, J lost 8 bases, and 9 bases stayed unmatched. CDR3 bases read: TGCAGCGTTGAAGATCGGTTTAAGACAGGGGAAAAA. This sequence encodes CSVEDRFKTGEK. In full, the CDR3 reads CSVEDRFKTGEKLFF.

At least ten counts were recorded for this clone. Read coverage stops 3 residues before the CDR3 terminus; the germline J gene supplies the remainder. V gene TRBV18 combines with J gene TRBJ1-6; TRBD1 agrees at 8 bases. Germline CDR1 is KGHSH and CDR2 is LQKENI. CDR3 length: 14 residues. V trimming: 4 bases; J trimming: 8 bases; junction bases outside the gene matches: 4. The CDR3 bases that were read are TGTGCCAGCTCACTCGACAGGGGATATTCACCC. Amino acids: CASSLDRGYSP. In full, the CDR3 is CASSLDRGYSPLHF. Supplemented by reference TRBV18 and TRBJ1-6, the full variable domain reads NAGVMQNPRHLVRRRGQEARLRCSPMKGHSHVYWYRQLPEEGLKFMVYLQKENIIDESGMPKERFSAEFPKEGPSILRIQQVVRGDSAAYFCASSLDRGYSPLHFGNGTRLTVT.

This clone occurred many times. The missing CDR3 end, 3 residues past where the read stops, is filled in from the germline J gene. The chain couples TRBV9 to TRBJ2-1; possibly TRBD2 for D (7 bases). Germline loops: CDR1 SGDLS, CDR2 YYNGEE. CDR3 length: 15 amino acids. With 3 bases removed from V and 6 bases from J, the gap between germline ends came to 16 bases. CDR3 DNA (partial): TGTGCCAGCAGCGCGGGGGGCCTCTCGGGCAATGAG. Its translation: CASSAGGLSGNE. Given in full, the CDR3 is CASSAGGLSGNEQFF. The full variable domain, its missing parts supplied by reference TRBV9 and TRBJ2-1, is DSGVTQTPKHLITATGQRVTLRCSPRSGDLSVYWYQQSLDQGLQFLIQYYNGEERAKGNILERFSAQQFPDLHSELNLSSLELGDSALYFCASSAGGLSGNEQFFGPGTRLTVL.

This clone was detected many times. CDR3 bases read: TGTGCCAGCAGCCCACAGGGAATAATACAGACC. It is translated as CASSPQGIIQT. The whole CDR3 is CASSPQGIIQTQYF. The chain links TRBV7-3 to TRBJ2-5; TRBD1 might be the D (6 bases). The CDR3 goes on 3 residues after the read ends, and that part is filled in from the germline J gene. This CDR3 is 14 amino acids long. V gave up 5 bases and J gave up 6 bases, with 16 bases separating them. In germline, CDR1 is SGHTA, CDR2 FQGTGA.

This clone has a count of ten or more. CDR3 DNA, as far as it was read: TGTGCCAGTAGTACACATAACAGGGATCCCTTCTACGAG. Its protein is CASSTHNRDPFYE. The complete CDR3 reads CASSTHNRDPFYEQYF. J is TRBJ2-7 and V is TRBV19; D is possibly TRBD1 (6 bases). The read finishes 3 residues shy of the CDR3 end, and the germline J gene is used to complete it. The germline CDR1 and CDR2 sequences are LNHDA and SQIVND (reference sequence). V lost 4 bases and J 3 bases, leaving 19 bases between the germline ends. The CDR3 has 16 residues.

This clone was counted many times. CDR3 amino acids: CASSARDRPGYEQYF. Partial CDR3 DNA: TGTGCCAGCAGTGCTCGGGACAGGCCTGGCTACGAG. The rearrangement links TRBV6-1 to TRBJ2-7; 8 bases fit TRBD1. From the germline J gene comes the end of the CDR3, since the read stops 3 residues before it. The V gene end was trimmed by 4 bases and the J gene end by 3 bases; junction bases not matched to a gene: 8. Germline values: CDR1 MNHNS, CDR2 SASEGT. The CDR3 has 15 residues.

Turning to this clone: The sequence runs out 3 residues before the end of the CDR3; the remainder is reconstructed from the germline J gene. V and J are TRBV18 and TRBJ1-6; D may be TRBD1 (6 bases). Germline CDR1 reads KGHSH; CDR2 reads LQKENI. CDR3 length: 16 residues. Between the trimmed V and J ends, which lost 3 bases and 7 bases, there was a span of 16 bases. The DNA read from the CDR3 is TGTGCCAGCTCACCGAGGACTTCACAGGGAAATTCACCC. As protein: CASSPRTSQGNSP. In full, the CDR3 is CASSPRTSQGNSPLHF.

The sample holds many counts of this clone. The read falls 3 residues short of the CDR3 end, and the missing part is taken from the germline J gene. The V and J genes are TRBV5-1 and TRBJ1-2, with TRBD1 matching 9 bases. Germline-derived CDR1 and CDR2 are SGHRS and YFSETQ. There are 16 residues in the CDR3. The DNA read from the CDR3 is TGCGCCAGCAGCTTGGATTCACCGGGACAGGGATCGAGC. This sequence encodes CASSLDSPGQGSS. The CDR3 in full is CASSLDSPGQGSSYTF. The full variable domain, rest sourced from reference TRBV5-1 and TRBJ1-2, is KAGVTQTPRYLIKTRGQQVTLSCSPISGHRSVSWYQQTPGQGLQFLFEYFSETQRNKGNFPGRFSGRQFSNSRSEMNVSTLELGDSALYLCASSLDSPGQGSSYTFGSGTRLTVV.

About this clone itself: The read is 3 residues too short to cover the CDR3 end, so that end is filled in from the germline J gene. V and J are TRBV5-4 and TRBJ2-1, with a weak D call TRBD2 (5 bases). Trimming stripped 4 bases from V and 1 base from J, with 12 bases between. The CDR3 has 15 residues. CDR1 is SGHNT and CDR2 is YYREEE in the germline V gene (reference sequence). CDR3 sequence: CASSLDRGSYNEQFF. The sequenced CDR3 bases are TGTGCCAGCAGCCTTGATCGGGGTTCCTACAATGAG. The whole variable domain, filled in from reference TRBV5-4 and TRBJ2-1, reads ETGVTQSPTHLIKTRGQQVTLRCSSQSGHNTVSWYQQALGQGPQFIFQYYREEENGRGNFPPRFSGLQFPNYSSELNVNALELDDSALYLCASSLDRGSYNEQFFGPGTRLTVL.

This clone has a count of ten or more. The CDR3 goes on 3 residues after the read ends, and that part is filled in from the germline J gene. The chain joins TRBV7-2 to TRBJ2-5; 8 bases agree with TRBD1. CDR3 size: 15 residues. Germline V lookup: CDR1 SGHTA, CDR2 FQGNSA. V dropped 1 base and J dropped 3; count of bases not matched to a gene: 4. CDR3 DNA, as far as it was read: TGTGCCAGCAGCTTAGTATACAGGGGGAAAGAGACC. It codes for CASSLVYRGKET. The whole CDR3 reads CASSLVYRGKETQYF.

This clone was recorded at least ten times. Read coverage stops 3 residues before the CDR3 terminus; the germline J gene supplies the remainder. V is TRBV12-3 or TRBV12-4 and J is TRBJ2-7, with a possible D match to TRBD1 (5 bases). V was trimmed by 3 bases and J by 3 bases, leaving 12 bases between them. The CDR3 has 14 residues. This CDR3 reads CASSLAGMHYEQYF. The sequenced part of the CDR3 DNA is TGTGCCAGCAGTTTGGCAGGGATGCACTACGAG.

This clone was observed a few times. The read ends 3 residues early relative to the CDR3; the germline J gene fills the gap. V is TRBV7-3 and J is TRBJ2-3; 7 bases map to TRBD2. The CDR3 contains 13 residues. Germline V CDR1 and CDR2: SGHTA, FQGTGA. The covered CDR3 bases are TGTGCCAGCAGCTTAGGGGGGGAAGAGACG. Translated, it gives CASSLGGEET. In full, the CDR3 reads CASSLGGEETQYF.

This clone showed up many times. The sequenced fragment ends 3 residues before the CDR3 boundary, so the rest is inferred from the germline J gene. This chain uses TRBV5-1 with TRBJ2-3, with 7 bases that match TRBD1. This CDR3 is built from 15 residues. Trimming took 4 bases from V and 2 from J; bases not matched to a gene: 7. CDR1 is SGHRS, CDR2 YFSETQ, per germline. The CDR3: CASSDREGLTDTQYF. CDR3 DNA (partial): TGCGCCAGCAGCGACAGGGAAGGGCTCACAGATACG.

This clone was observed at least ten times. The sequence runs out 3 residues before the end of the CDR3; the remainder is reconstructed from the germline J gene. The J gene is TRBJ1-4, the V gene TRBV20-1, with D uncertain. Germline-derived CDR1 and CDR2 are DFQATT and SNEGSKA (reference sequence). The germline V and J ends were trimmed by 0 bases and 0 bases, with 11 bases remaining between them. The CDR3 extends over 16 amino acids. The part of the CDR3 DNA that was read is TGCAGTGCTAGAGATTTAAAACACACAACTAATGAAAAA. Translating it yields CSARDLKHTTNEK. The whole CDR3 reads CSARDLKHTTNEKLFF.

The sample holds many counts of this clone. The CDR3 end falls 3 residues outside the read, so it is completed with the germline J gene. The chain combines TRBV5-5 with TRBJ2-7; possible D gene TRBD1, 6 bases. Between the trimmed V and J ends, which lost 0 bases and 3 bases, there was a span of 7 bases. Per germline, CDR1 SGHKS and CDR2 YYEKEE (reference sequence). This CDR3 has 13 residues. CDR3 DNA, as far as it was read: TGTGCCAGCAGCTTGGTAGGGGGCTACGAG. Its protein product is CASSLVGGYE. The whole CDR3 region reads CASSLVGGYEQYF.

This clone occurred many times. The part of the CDR3 DNA that was read is TGTGCCAGCAGCCTCGCAGGGGATCCAGATACG. It is translated as CASSLAGDPDT. The whole CDR3 sequence reads CASSLAGDPDTQYF. The chain carries TRBV6-2 or TRBV6-3 and TRBJ2-3; D may be TRBD1 (6 bases). The read gets to within 3 residues of the CDR3 end, and the germline J gene fills in the rest. This CDR3 region has 14 residues. Germline V gene sequence: CDR1 MNHEY, CDR2 SVGEGT. V dropped 6 bases and J dropped 4 bases, with 14 bases sitting between them.